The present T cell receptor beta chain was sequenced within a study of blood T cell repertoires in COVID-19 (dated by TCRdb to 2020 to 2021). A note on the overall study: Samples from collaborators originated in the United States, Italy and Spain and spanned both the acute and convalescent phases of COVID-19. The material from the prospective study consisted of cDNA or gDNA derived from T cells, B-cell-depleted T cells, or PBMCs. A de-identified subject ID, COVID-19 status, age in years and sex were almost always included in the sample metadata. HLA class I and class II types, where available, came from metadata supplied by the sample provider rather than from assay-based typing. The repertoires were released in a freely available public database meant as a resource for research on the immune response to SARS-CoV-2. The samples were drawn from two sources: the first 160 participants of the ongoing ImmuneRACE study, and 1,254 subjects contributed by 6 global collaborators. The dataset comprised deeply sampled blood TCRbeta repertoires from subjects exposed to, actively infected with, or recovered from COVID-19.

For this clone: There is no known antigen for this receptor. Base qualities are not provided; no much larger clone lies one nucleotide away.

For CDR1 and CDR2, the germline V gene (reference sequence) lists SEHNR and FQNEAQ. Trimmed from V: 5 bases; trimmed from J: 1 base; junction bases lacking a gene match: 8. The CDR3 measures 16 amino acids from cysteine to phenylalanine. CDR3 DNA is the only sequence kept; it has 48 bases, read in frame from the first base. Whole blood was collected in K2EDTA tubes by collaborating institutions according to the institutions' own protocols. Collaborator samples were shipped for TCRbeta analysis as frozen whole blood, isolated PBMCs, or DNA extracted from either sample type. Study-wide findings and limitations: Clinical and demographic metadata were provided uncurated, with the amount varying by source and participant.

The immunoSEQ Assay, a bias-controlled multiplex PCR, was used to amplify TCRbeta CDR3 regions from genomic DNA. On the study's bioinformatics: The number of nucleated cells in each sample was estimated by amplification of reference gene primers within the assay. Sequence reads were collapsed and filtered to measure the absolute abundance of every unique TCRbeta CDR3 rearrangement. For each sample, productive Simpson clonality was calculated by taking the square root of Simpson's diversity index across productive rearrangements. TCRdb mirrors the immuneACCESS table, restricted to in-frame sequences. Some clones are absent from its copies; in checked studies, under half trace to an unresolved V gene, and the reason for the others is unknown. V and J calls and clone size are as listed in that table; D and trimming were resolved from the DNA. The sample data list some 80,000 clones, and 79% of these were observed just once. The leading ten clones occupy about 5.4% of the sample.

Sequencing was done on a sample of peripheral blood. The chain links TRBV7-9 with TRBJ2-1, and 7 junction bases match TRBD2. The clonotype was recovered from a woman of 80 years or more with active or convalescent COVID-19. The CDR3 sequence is CASSGYSGGSYNEQFF. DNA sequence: TGTGCCAGCAGCGGCTATTCGGGAGGATCCTACAATGAGCAGTTCTTC.